This TCR beta chain was profiled in a study of blood T cell repertoires in COVID-19. Study-wide context: The cDNA or gDNA used as material had been derived from T cells, B-cell-depleted T cells, or PBMCs.

Trimming took off 0 bases at V and 3 bases at J, with 9 bases between the two ends. The CDR3 sequence is 13 residues long. Germline values: CDR1 GTSNPN, CDR2 SVGIG (reference sequence). In the authors' workflow: Amplification with reference gene primers provided the estimates of nucleated cell counts. Profiling relied on immunoSEQ multiplex PCR, and the TCRdb table lists in-frame clones only, not all of them. The D gene and trimming were derived from the DNA, and the V and J assignments and clone size from that table. The data contain tens of thousands of clones, about 86% of them seen just once; the ten biggest clones take up roughly 5%.

Sequences were obtained from peripheral blood. The receptor's source is a human donor in a cohort sampled during active COVID-19. The chain links TRBV30 to TRBJ2-7; D not certain. The CDR3 region is CAWSVRYLYEQYF. The DNA of the CDR3 is TGTGCCTGGAGTGTACGGTATCTCTACGAGCAGTACTTC.